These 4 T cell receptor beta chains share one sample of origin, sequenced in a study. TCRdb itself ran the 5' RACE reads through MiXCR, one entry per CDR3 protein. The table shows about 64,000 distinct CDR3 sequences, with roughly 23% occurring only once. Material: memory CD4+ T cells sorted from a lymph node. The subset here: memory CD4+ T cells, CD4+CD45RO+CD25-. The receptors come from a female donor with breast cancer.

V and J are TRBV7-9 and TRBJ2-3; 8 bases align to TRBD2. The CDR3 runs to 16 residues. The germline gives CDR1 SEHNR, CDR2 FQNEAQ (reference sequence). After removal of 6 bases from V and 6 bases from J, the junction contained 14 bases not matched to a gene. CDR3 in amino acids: CASRNPPGTSMDTQYF. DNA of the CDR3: TGTGCCAGCAGAAACCCCCCAGGGACTAGTATGGATACGCAGTATTTT.

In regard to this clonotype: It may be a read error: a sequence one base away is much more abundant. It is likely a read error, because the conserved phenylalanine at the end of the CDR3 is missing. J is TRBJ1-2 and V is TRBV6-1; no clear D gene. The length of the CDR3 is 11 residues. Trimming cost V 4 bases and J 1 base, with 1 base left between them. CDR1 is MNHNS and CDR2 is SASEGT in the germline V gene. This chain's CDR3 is CASSGNYGYTS. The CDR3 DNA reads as TGTGCCAGCAGTGGTAACTATGGCTACACCTCC.

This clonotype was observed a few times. This CDR3 is CASSWGERLETQYF. DNA for the CDR3: TGCGCCAGCAGCTGGGGGGAGAGGTTGGAGACCCAGTACTTC. V and J are TRBV5-1 and TRBJ2-5; possible D gene TRBD2, 6 bases. Germline V gene sequence: CDR1 SGHRS, CDR2 YFSETQ. The CDR3 is 14 residues long. Between the trimmed V and J ends, which lost 3 bases and 5 bases, there was a span of 14 bases. The entire variable domain, with the rest obtained from reference TRBV5-1 and TRBJ2-5, is as follows: KAGVTQTPRYLIKTRGQQVTLSCSPISGHRSVSWYQQTPGQGLQFLFEYFSETQRNKGNFPGRFSGRQFSNSRSEMNVSTLELGDSALYLCASSWGERLETQYFGPGTRLLVL.

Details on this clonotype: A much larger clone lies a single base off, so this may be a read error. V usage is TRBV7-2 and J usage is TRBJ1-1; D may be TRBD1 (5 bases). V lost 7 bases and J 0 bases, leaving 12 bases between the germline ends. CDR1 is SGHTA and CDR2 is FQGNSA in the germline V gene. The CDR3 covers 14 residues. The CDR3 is CASNSTGLNTEAFF. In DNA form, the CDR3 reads TGTGCCAGCAACTCTACAGGTCTGAACACTGAAGCTTTCTTT.